Following are 22 T cell receptor beta chains from one sample sequenced in a study of T cells after yellow fever vaccination. Each CDR3 protein gets one entry after TCRdb re-called the 5' RACE reads with MiXCR. This table has about 220,000 distinct CDR3 sequences, approximately 3.3% appearing once. The material was CD4+ T cells sorted from PBMCs, obtained 10 days after the yellow fever booster vaccination. Receptors originate from a man aged 18 to 29 who received the YFV17D yellow fever vaccine.

In this sample, this clonotype turned up many times. V is TRBV5-6 and J is TRBJ2-4, with 8 positions matching TRBD2. CDR3 length equals 16 residues. The germline gives CDR1 SGHDT, CDR2 YYEEEE. The V and J ends lost 3 bases and 6 bases, in that order; junction bases with no gene match: 11. CDR3 sequence (DNA): TGTGCCAGCAGCTCGGCCCGGGGGGGTTCGCGAAACATTCAGTACTTC. It encodes CASSSARGGSRNIQYF.

The sample holds many counts of this clonotype. J is TRBJ1-6 and V is TRBV6-2 or TRBV6-3; D not certain. Trimming left V 8 bases short and J 13 bases short, with 12 bases between. The germline CDR1 and CDR2 sequences are MNHEY and SVGEGT. This CDR3 has 11 residues. The CDR3 spells CASGKSNPLHF. In DNA form, the CDR3 reads TGTGCCAGCGGAAAGTCGAATCCCCTCCACTTT.

This clonotype was observed at least ten times. The V call is TRBV12-3 or TRBV12-4, the J call TRBJ2-2; 7 nucleotides line up with TRBD1. The CDR3 is 17 amino acids. Unmatched junction bases numbered 13, after V lost 5 bases and J lost 4 bases. In DNA, the CDR3 is TGTGCCAGCAGTCCAGGCACCGGGACAGAGCCCACCGGGGAGCTGTTTTTT. Translated, it gives CASSPGTGTEPTGELFF.

This chain connects TRBV6-6 to TRBJ1-6; tentatively, D is TRBD1 (5 bases). V lost 0 bases to trimming and J lost 10 bases, with 10 bases between them. The length of the CDR3 is 14 residues. Germline V gene sequence: CDR1 MNHNY, CDR2 SVGAGI (reference sequence). The CDR3 DNA reads as TGTGCCAGCAGTTACTCGGACCAGGGCTCACCCCTCCACTTT. It yields the protein CASSYSDQGSPLHF.

This clonotype showed up many times. The rearrangement links TRBV25-1 to TRBJ1-1; D call uncertain. The V gene lost 6 bases and the J gene lost 1 base, with 3 bases spanning the gap. This CDR3 has 11 residues. Germline CDR1 MGHDK, CDR2 SYGVNS. This CDR3 is CASRRNTEAFF. Written as DNA, the CDR3 is TGTGCCAGCAGGCGGAACACTGAAGCTTTCTTT.

This clonotype has just a few counts. This sequence joins TRBV7-2 and TRBJ1-6; D gene ambiguous. Germline V lookup: CDR1 SGHTA, CDR2 FQGNSA. V lost 3 bases, J lost 8 bases, and 8 bases lay in between. The CDR3 extends over 13 amino acids. CDR3 sequence (DNA): TGTGCCAGCAGCTTCTTTACGGATTCACCCCTCCACTTT. Protein sequence: CASSFFTDSPLHF.

This clonotype was seen more than once but under ten times. V usage is TRBV15 and J usage is TRBJ1-1; no definite D call. V was cut by 3 bases and J by 11 bases, with 22 bases left in between. CDR3 size: 15 residues. CDR1 LNHNV and CDR2 YYDKDF come from the germline V gene (reference sequence). In nucleotides, the CDR3 is TGTGCCACCAGCAGCCCCCGGGAGTCAAAGGTTTGGGCTTTCTTT. It codes for CATSSPRESKVWAFF. The full variable domain, in which reference TRBV15 and TRBJ1-1 provide the parts outside the CDR3, is DAMVIQNPRYQVTQFGKPVTLSCSQTLNHNVMYWYQQKSSQAPKLLFHYYDKDFNNEADTPDNFQSRRPNTSFCFLDIRSPGLGDTAMYLCATSSPRESKVWAFFGQGTRLTVV.

This clonotype was observed at least ten times. The genes are TRBV11-2 and TRBJ1-2; the D gene is possibly TRBD1 (5 bases). Between the trimmed V and J ends, which lost 5 bases and 4 bases, there was a span of 14 bases. CDR1 SGHAT and CDR2 FQNNGV come from the germline V gene. The CDR3 covers 14 residues. In DNA form, the CDR3 reads TGTGCCAGCAGCATCCCCGGGGCCCCCTATGGCTACACCTTC. The encoded protein is CASSIPGAPYGYTF.

This clonotype showed up many times. The chain joins TRBV7-9 to TRBJ2-3, with a tentative D call TRBD2 (6 bases). Germline V gene sequence: CDR1 SEHNR, CDR2 FQNEAQ (reference sequence). This CDR3 region has 17 residues. The germline V and J ends were trimmed by 1 base and 2 bases, with 16 bases remaining between them. The CDR3 sequence is CASSLGSQAGHTDTQYF. DNA for the CDR3: TGTGCCAGCAGCTTAGGCTCGCAAGCGGGCCACACAGATACGCAGTATTTT. Together with reference TRBV7-9 and TRBJ2-3, the CDR3 gives the full variable domain: DTGVSQNPRHKITKRGQNVTFRCDPISEHNRLYWYRQTLGQGPEFLTYFQNEAQLEKSRLLSDRFSAERPKGSFSTLEIQRTEQGDSAMYLCASSLGSQAGHTDTQYFGPGTRLTVL.

There are many counts of this clonotype. The chain recombines TRBV7-2 with TRBJ2-1, with D maybe TRBD1 (6 bases). In germline, CDR1 is SGHTA, CDR2 FQGNSA. Trimming took off 7 bases at V and 10 bases at J, with 17 bases between the two ends. The CDR3 contains 13 residues. CDR3 in DNA: TGTGCCAGCAACCCGACAGGCCCAGGGGAGCAGTTCTTC. It is translated as CASNPTGPGEQFF. Looking up the rest from reference TRBV7-2 and TRBJ2-1 gives the full variable domain: GAGVSQSPSNKVTEKGKDVELRCDPISGHTALYWYRQSLGQGLEFLIYFQGNSAPDKSGLPSDRFSAERTGGSVSTLTIQRTQQEDSAVYLCASNPTGPGEQFFGPGTRLTVL.

This clonotype has just a few counts. V gene TRBV20-1 combines with J gene TRBJ1-5; D call uncertain. CDR1 is DFQATT and CDR2 is SNEGSKA in the germline V gene (reference sequence). The CDR3 is made up of 12 amino acids. V was trimmed by 2 bases and J by 6 bases, leaving 8 bases between them. The CDR3 DNA is TGCAGTGCTAGACATTCCGGTCAGCCCCAGCATTTT. This codes for CSARHSGQPQHF.

Comment on this clonotype: A much more abundant neighbour one base away suggests this may be a read error. The chain has TRBV4-1 and TRBJ2-7; TRBD1 is a possible D gene (6 bases). V lost 0 bases to trimming and J lost 3 bases, with 15 bases between them. The CDR3 totals 16 residues. Germline CDR1 and CDR2: MGHRA and YSYEKL. The CDR3 reads CASSQDLGAGLYEQYF. CDR3 DNA sequence: TGCGCCAGCAGCCAAGATCTGGGGGCAGGGCTCTACGAGCAGTACTTC.

The chain links TRBV15 to TRBJ2-3; 8 bases are a match to TRBD2. Germline assignment: CDR1 LNHNV and CDR2 YYDKDF (reference sequence). This CDR3 is built from 15 residues. Unmatched junction bases numbered 3, after V lost 3 bases and J lost 1 base. The CDR3 DNA is TGTGCCACCAGCAGGGAGACTAGCGGCACAGATACGCAGTATTTT. Its translation is CATSRETSGTDTQYF.

In this sample, this clonotype turned up many times. V gene TRBV11-2 combines with J gene TRBJ2-1, with 9 bases aligning to TRBD2. The CDR3 runs 19 residues. The V and J ends lost 4 bases and 4 bases, in that order; junction bases with no gene match: 17. Germline V gene data show CDR1 as SGHAT and CDR2 as FQNNGV. The CDR3 sequence is CASSSFGGGGAAAYNEQFF. The DNA of the CDR3 is TGTGCCAGCAGCTCCTTTGGGGGCGGGGGGGCTGCCGCTTACAATGAGCAGTTCTTC.

This clonotype came up many times. This chain joins TRBV7-9 and TRBJ2-7; perhaps D is TRBD1 or TRBD2 (5 bases each). Germline-derived CDR1 and CDR2 are SEHNR and FQNEAQ (reference sequence). The germline V and J ends were trimmed by 5 bases and 6 bases, with 17 bases remaining between them. This CDR3 contains 14 residues. CDR3 in amino acids: CASSRGDPVSEQYF. The CDR3 nucleotides are TGTGCCAGCAGCCGAGGGGATCCCGTATCCGAGCAGTACTTC.

This clonotype was picked up a small number of times. The chain recombines TRBV23-1 with TRBJ1-6, with D unclear. TRBV23-1 qualifies as an ORF whose function is uncertain. This CDR3 spans 14 amino acids. With 2 bases removed from V and 12 bases from J, the gap between germline ends came to 14 bases. The CDR3 DNA follows: TGCGCCAGCAGTCAAAAAGCCAGGTGGAGACCCCTCCACTTT. Translated: CASSQKARWRPLHF.

This chain uses TRBV24-1 with TRBJ2-7; D perhaps matches TRBD2 (5 bases). The CDR3 consists of 15 residues. V lost 5 bases to trimming and J lost 2 bases, with 15 bases between them. Germline loops: CDR1 KGHDR, CDR2 SFDVKD. The CDR3 coding sequence is TGTGCCACCAGTGCCGTCGGGGTCCAGGCCTACGAGCAGTACTTC. It translates to CATSAVGVQAYEQYF.

The CDR3: CASSAGRKYEQYF. DNA for the CDR3: TGTGCCAGCAGTGCGGGGAGAAAATACGAGCAGTACTTC. The genes are TRBV6-2 or TRBV6-3 and TRBJ2-7; tentative D call: TRBD2 (6 bases). CDR1 MNHEY and CDR2 SVGEGT come from the germline V gene. V lost 5 bases, J lost 4 bases, and 12 bases lay in between. This CDR3 has 13 amino acids.

This clonotype was observed at least ten times. J is TRBJ1-1 and V is TRBV20-1; D call uncertain. V lost 3 bases, J lost 1 base, and 12 bases lay in between. CDR3 length equals 14 residues. Per germline, CDR1 DFQATT and CDR2 SNEGSKA (reference sequence). The DNA of the CDR3 is TGCAGTGCTAGTTTGAGTAGTACGAACACTGAAGCTTTCTTT. Its protein product is CSASLSSTNTEAFF.

This clonotype has more than one count but fewer than ten. The genes are TRBV11-2 and TRBJ2-2; TRBD1 aligns across 7 bases. Per the germline V gene, CDR1 is SGHAT and CDR2 is FQNNGV. With V trimmed by 7 bases and J by 4 bases, 9 bases remained unmatched. This CDR3 has 15 residues. The CDR3 is CASTIRDSPTGELFF. DNA for the CDR3: TGTGCCAGCACTATACGGGACAGCCCCACCGGGGAGCTGTTTTTT.

This clonotype was counted between two and nine times. The chain joins TRBV28 to TRBJ2-3; no clear D. Per the germline V gene, CDR1 is MDHEN and CDR2 is SYDVKM. Between the trimmed V and J ends, which lost 6 bases and 0 bases, there was a span of 7 bases. The CDR3 has 13 amino acids. The CDR3 region is CASRPGSTDTQYF. As DNA, the CDR3 is TGTGCCAGCAGGCCTGGAAGCACAGATACGCAGTATTTT.

The sample holds many counts of this clonotype. The chain combines TRBV3-1 with TRBJ2-2; TRBD1 matches 8 bases. The CDR3 has 15 amino acids. Per the germline V gene, CDR1 is LGHDT and CDR2 is YNNKEL (reference sequence). Trimming at V came to 4 bases and at J to 3 bases, leaving 4 bases not matched to a gene. CDR3 region: CASSPRTGYTGELFF. The CDR3, as DNA: TGTGCCAGCAGCCCACGGACAGGGTACACCGGGGAGCTGTTTTTT.